The 23 T cell receptor beta chains below were found in one sample sequenced in a study of blood T cell repertoires in COVID-19. Repertoires were generated with immunoSEQ multiplex PCR, while TCRdb's copy carries only in-frame clones and drops some. This sample has about 140,000 clones, with 75% to 90% found just once. Material for sequencing was peripheral blood. Receptors were obtained from a man between 50 and 59 years old with active COVID-19.

The chain recombines TRBV2 with TRBJ2-2, with TRBD2 identical over 12 bases. Germline V CDR1 and CDR2: SNHLY, FYNNEI. The CDR3 has 14 amino acids. The V gene end was trimmed by 5 bases and the J gene end by 7 bases; junction bases not matched to a gene: 2. The CDR3 sequence: CASSLLAGGGELFF. In nucleotides, the CDR3 is TGTGCCAGCAGTTTACTAGCGGGGGGCGGGGAGCTGTTTTTT.

The V gene is TRBV27, the J gene TRBJ2-3, with 7 bases fitting TRBD1. The CDR3 has 14 residues. With V trimmed by 1 base and J by 6 bases, 4 bases remained unmatched. Germline V gene lookup returns CDR1 MNHEY and CDR2 SMNVEV (reference sequence). The CDR3 nucleotides read TGTGCCAGCAGTTTATACCCGACAGGGGATACGCAGTATTTT. It specifies CASSLYPTGDTQYF.

This chain joins TRBV7-9 and TRBJ2-7, with no clear D. The CDR3 runs 13 residues. The V gene's germline CDR1 is SEHNR and CDR2 FQNEAQ (reference sequence). V was trimmed by 3 bases and J by 4 bases, leaving 10 bases between them. The CDR3 DNA reads TGTGCCAGCAGCTTGCTAGGTTTATACGAGCAGTACTTC. Translation gives CASSLLGLYEQYF.

The table lists this clone with a few counts. The chain joins TRBV5-1 to TRBJ1-1; no reliable D call. The germline V gene has CDR1 SGHRS and CDR2 YFSETQ. Deletions cut 2 bases from V and 5 bases from J, with 22 bases between. The CDR3 length is 17 residues. CDR3 in amino acids: CASSFRGPGPLWTEAFF. CDR3 bases: TGCGCCAGCAGCTTTCGTGGGCCAGGCCCCTTATGGACTGAAGCTTTCTTT.

On this clone itself: At one end the junction does not follow the germline gene, possibly because of a read error. The chain employs TRBV7-3 and TRBJ2-3; the match to TRBD2 covers 8 bases. The CDR3 sequence is 12 residues long. Germline V gene data show CDR1 as SGHTA and CDR2 as FQGTGA. CDR3 sequence (DNA): TGTGCCAGCAGCCACCTCGGGGGGGCCCTCCATTTT. Amino acid sequence: CASSHLGGALHF. The complete variable domain, with remaining parts taken from reference TRBV7-3 and TRBJ2-3, reads GAGVSQTPSNKVTEKGKYVELRCDPISGHTALYWYRQSLGQGPEFLIYFQGTGAADDSGLPNDRFFAVRPEGSVSTLKIQRTERGDSAVYLCASSHLGGALHFGPGTRLTVL.

The chain has TRBV19 and TRBJ2-5, with 9 nucleotides matching TRBD2. With 6 bases clipped from V and 4 bases from J, the junction kept 12 bases outside the gene matches. Germline CDR1 reads LNHDA; CDR2 reads SQIVND (reference sequence). The CDR3 is 16 residues long. Here the CDR3 DNA reads TGTGCCAGTAGGATGGCGGGGGGGCCCCAGGGAGAGACCCAGTACTTC. Translation gives CASRMAGGPQGETQYF.

The sample holds one count of this clone. The chain links TRBV3-1 (or the pseudogene TRBV3-2) to TRBJ2-7; 8 positions match TRBD1. In germline, CDR1 is LGHDT, CDR2 YNNKEL (reference sequence). Trimming took 4 bases from V and 6 from J; bases not matched to a gene: 11. The CDR3 is 15 amino acids. CDR3 protein: CASSPRTGNAVEQYF. CDR3 coding DNA: TGTGCCAGCAGCCCCAGGACAGGGAACGCAGTCGAGCAGTACTTC.

This chain connects TRBV4-3 to TRBJ2-3; tentative D call: TRBD2 (7 bases). V shed 0 bases and J shed 5 bases, with 15 bases lying between them. From germline, CDR1 is LGHNA and CDR2 YSLEER. The CDR3 is made up of 16 amino acids. Written as DNA, the CDR3 is TGCGCCAGCAGCCAAGATAACGGGGGGCCTGGAGATACGCAGTATTTT. Its protein product is CASSQDNGGPGDTQYF.

The CDR3, as DNA: TGTGCCAGCAGCTGGAGGGACGGCGAGCAGTACTTC. It codes for CASSWRDGEQYF. V gene TRBV7-2 combines with J gene TRBJ2-7; possible D gene TRBD2, 6 bases. V was trimmed by 4 bases and J by 6 bases, leaving 10 bases between them. The CDR3 is 12 amino acids. Germline CDR1 SGHTA, CDR2 FQGNSA.

The chain combines TRBV11-3 with TRBJ2-2; TRBD2 might be the D (6 bases). The V end lost 5 bases, the J end lost 4 bases, and 14 bases lay between the germline ends. The CDR3 has 15 residues. Germline V lookup: CDR1 SGHNT, CDR2 YENEEA. The DNA for the CDR3 is TGTGCCAGCAGCCCTAGACGGGGGTTCACCGGGGAGCTGTTTTTT. Translated: CASSPRRGFTGELFF.

This clone was found a few times. The rearrangement links TRBV4-1 to TRBJ2-2, with 10 positions matching TRBD1. V shed 4 bases, J shed 8 bases, and the junction held 19 bases outside the gene matches. This CDR3 region has 19 residues. Germline loops: CDR1 MGHRA, CDR2 YSYEKL. This CDR3 is CASSPPHHRDRGHAGELFF. Written as DNA, the CDR3 is TGCGCCAGCAGCCCCCCTCACCATAGGGACAGGGGTCACGCTGGGGAGCTGTTTTTT.

This chain connects TRBV7-2 to TRBJ2-5; TRBD2 matches 10 bases. Germline trimming cut 4 bases from V and 2 bases from J; bases unmatched to any gene: 7. CDR3 size: 16 residues. Germline V gene data show CDR1 as SGHTA and CDR2 as FQGNSA. The CDR3 here is CASSSDSGGRQETQYF. The CDR3 DNA is TGTGCCAGCAGCTCCGATAGCGGGGGGAGGCAAGAGACCCAGTACTTC.

The chain combines TRBV5-6 with TRBJ2-1; tentatively, D is TRBD2 (6 bases). The CDR3 loop spans 15 amino acids. Trimming left V 4 bases short and J 4 bases short, with 15 bases between. CDR1 is SGHDT and CDR2 is YYEEEE in the germline V gene. The CDR3 sequence: CASSMGRGPYNEQFF. The CDR3 coding sequence is TGTGCCAGCAGCATGGGGCGGGGACCATACAATGAGCAGTTCTTC. The variable domain in full, with the rest retrieved from reference TRBV5-6 and TRBJ2-1, is DAGVTQSPTHLIKTRGQQVTLRCSPKSGHDTVSWYQQALGQGPQFIFQYYEEEERQRGNFPDRFSGHQFPNYSSELNVNALLLGDSALYLCASSMGRGPYNEQFFGPGTRLTVL.

The chain carries TRBV27 and TRBJ2-7; 11 positions match TRBD1. This CDR3 contains 15 residues. After removal of 2 bases from V and 3 bases from J, the junction contained 3 bases not matched to a gene. Germline loops: CDR1 MNHEY, CDR2 SMNVEV (reference sequence). CDR3 in DNA: TGTGCCAGCAGTTTAAGGGACAGGGGGATCTACGAGCAGTACTTC. Its protein is CASSLRDRGIYEQYF.

This clone was seen a handful of times. V usage is TRBV10-2 and J usage is TRBJ1-6; D remains unclear. V lost 9 bases to trimming and J lost 3 bases, with 12 bases between them. In germline, CDR1 is WSHSY, CDR2 SAAADI. This CDR3 region has 14 residues. The CDR3 sequence is CASRGGSYNSPLHF. Written as DNA, the CDR3 is TGCGCCAGTAGAGGCGGAAGCTATAATTCACCCCTCCACTTT.

The chain uses TRBV15 and TRBJ1-5, with 10 bases identical to TRBD1. Germline lookup yields CDR1 LNHNV and CDR2 YYDKDF (reference sequence). This CDR3 comprises 13 residues. Unmatched junction bases numbered 6, after V lost 9 bases and J lost 7 bases. CDR3 nucleotides: TGTGCCACGGGACAGGGGATCGGGCAGCCCCAGCATTTT. It specifies CATGQGIGQPQHF.

This chain links TRBV3-1 (or the pseudogene TRBV3-2) with TRBJ1-3, with D unresolved. Trimming shortened V by 7 bases and J by 0 bases, and 10 bases separated the two germline ends. This CDR3 comprises 14 residues. Germline loops: CDR1 LGHDT, CDR2 YNNKEL (reference sequence). As DNA, the CDR3 is TGTGCCAGCACCCCAGACATCTCTGGAAACACCATATATTTT. Amino acid sequence: CASTPDISGNTIYF.

The J gene is TRBJ1-2, the V gene TRBV13; the D gene is possibly TRBD1 (6 bases). Germline assignment: CDR1 PRHDT and CDR2 FYEKMQ (reference sequence). The germline V and J ends were trimmed by 5 bases and 2 bases, with 18 bases remaining between them. The length of the CDR3 is 16 residues. The CDR3 sequence is CASSPAGVRSNYGYTF. CDR3 sequence (DNA): TGTGCCAGCAGCCCCGCAGGGGTTCGGTCCAACTATGGCTACACCTTC.

The chain uses TRBV6-4 and TRBJ1-1, with D possibly being TRBD1 (5 bases). The ends were cut back, 2 bases at V and 4 bases at J, with 11 bases in the middle. The CDR3 loop spans 14 amino acids. Germline CDR1 is MRHNA and CDR2 is SNTAGT. CDR3 sequence reads: CASSDGGSATEAFF. In DNA form, the CDR3 reads TGTGCCAGCAGTGACGGGGGGAGTGCCACTGAAGCTTTCTTT.

V is TRBV7-2 and J is TRBJ2-3, with 14 bases that match TRBD2. V shed 5 bases, J shed 2 bases, and the junction held 6 bases outside the gene matches. Germline V gene data show CDR1 as SGHTA and CDR2 as FQGNSA. This CDR3 region has 17 residues. Here the CDR3 DNA reads TGTGCCAGCAGCGTAAGGACTAGCGGGGGGTCCACAGATACGCAGTATTTT. This gives the protein CASSVRTSGGSTDTQYF.

This chain connects TRBV20-1 to TRBJ1-2; D perhaps matches TRBD1 (6 bases). Germline lookup yields CDR1 DFQATT and CDR2 SNEGSKA (reference sequence). V shed 3 bases and J shed 5 bases, with 19 bases lying between them. The CDR3 is made up of 15 amino acids. The CDR3 protein is CSASGGTQTLYGYTF. For the CDR3, the DNA is TGCAGTGCTAGTGGGGGGACACAAACTCTTTATGGCTACACCTTC.

The chain employs TRBV20-1 and TRBJ1-5; D call uncertain. This CDR3 has 13 residues. From germline, CDR1 is DFQATT and CDR2 SNEGSKA (reference sequence). With 3 bases removed from V and 5 bases from J, the gap between germline ends came to 11 bases. Here the CDR3 reads CSASLAMDQPQHF. The CDR3 region has the DNA TGCAGTGCTAGTTTAGCCATGGATCAGCCCCAGCATTTT.

This rearrangement joins TRBV6-5 to TRBJ2-3, with TRBD1 as a possible D gene (5 bases). Per the germline V gene, CDR1 is MNHEY and CDR2 is SVGAGI. The ends were cut back, 0 bases at V and 5 bases at J, with 9 bases in the middle. This CDR3 is 14 amino acids long. CDR3 protein: CASSYSRRGDTQYF. The CDR3 DNA reads as TGTGCCAGCAGTTACTCGAGAAGGGGAGATACGCAGTATTTT.